This T cell receptor beta chain emerged from a study of blood T cell repertoires in COVID-19. As for the study in general: Acute-phase and convalescent COVID-19 samples originated in the United States, Italy and Spain. PBMCs, B-cell-depleted T cells, or T cells provided the cDNA or gDNA that made up the material.

Per the authors' pipeline: Amplified reference gene primers provided the basis for estimating nucleated cell counts. Sequenced by immunoSEQ multiplex PCR; TCRdb stores in-frame clones only, minus some. The V and J calls and the clone size are those of that table, but D and trimming were determined from the DNA. The sample contains under 20,000 clones, approximately 95% of which appear only once. Germline CDR1 and CDR2: MDHEN and SYDVKM. Trimming left V 8 bases short and J 5 bases short, with 13 bases between. The CDR3 length is 13 residues. The TCR was taken from a woman in her forties or fifties with active COVID-19. The sequenced material came from peripheral blood. The rearrangement joins TRBV28 to TRBJ1-5; the D gene is possibly TRBD1 (5 bases). CDR3 coding DNA: TGTGCCAGCGGATGGGGGGTTCATCAGCCCCAGCATTTT. This gives the protein CASGWGVHQPQHF.